This TCR beta chain is drawn from a study of OX40 agonist ivuxolimab in advanced cancers. Across the whole study: Prior therapy, whether anti-PD-1, anti-PD-L1 or anti-CTLA-4, was allowed, and roughly 40% had some.

The data were produced by immunoSEQ multiplex PCR, yet TCRdb's version contains in-frame clones alone and is incomplete. Among around 56,000 clones listed, roughly 90% were seen once. Regarding this clone: What it recognizes is unknown.

Trimming shortened V by 1 base and J by 0 bases, and 4 bases separated the two germline ends. The CDR3 runs to 15 residues. The germline CDR1 and CDR2 sequences are LNHDA and SQIVND (reference sequence). Study conclusions and caveats: Clonal expansion by week 6 occurred in CD4+ and CD8+ blood T cells (at 0.1 to 3.0 mg/kg). Those patients achieving a partial response at 0.1-3.0 mg/kg showed among the lowest clonal expansion. Some nonresponders also had low normalized T-cell clonal expansion.

This receptor was identified in an adult with an advanced solid tumor such as melanoma, head and neck, liver or kidney cancer. The sequences come from CD4+ or CD8+ T cells sorted from blood, collected in a trial of the OX40 agonist ivuxolimab. The V call is TRBV19, the J call TRBJ2-6; D not resolved. CDR3 sequence: CASSIGHSGANVLTF. The CDR3 DNA reads as TGTGCCAGTAGTATAGGACACTCTGGGGCCAACGTCCTGACTTTC.